The 30 T cell receptor beta chains below come from one sample, sequenced in a study of shared clonotypes between healthy human individuals. TCRdb's table, derived via immunoSEQ multiplex PCR, lists solely in-frame clones and lacks some. Of roughly 1,000,000 clones in the sample, approximately 78% were seen once. Specimen: memory CD4+ T cells from PBMCs. The sample's subset: CD45RA-negative fraction. These receptors all stem from a man younger than 35 in good health. Some clones in this sample may be carry-over from other donors' samples.

The rearrangement links TRBV4-1 to TRBJ2-3; D not certain. This CDR3 has 16 amino acids. V shed 5 bases and J shed 4 bases, with 19 bases lying between them. Germline loops: CDR1 MGHRA, CDR2 YSYEKL. This chain's CDR3 is CASSYNSLGFADTQYF. The CDR3 DNA follows: TGCGCCAGCAGCTATAACTCGTTGGGTTTTGCAGATACGCAGTATTTT.

This chain joins TRBV6-5 and TRBJ1-1; 7 nucleotides agree with TRBD1. The CDR3 totals 13 residues. Germline V gives CDR1 MNHEY, CDR2 SVGAGI. V gave up 6 bases and J gave up 7 bases; unmatched junction bases: 8. Written as DNA, the CDR3 is TGTGCCAGCAGCCGTACGCGGGACAGTGAAGCTTTCTTT. Protein: CASSRTRDSEAFF.

The chain uses TRBV27 and TRBJ1-3; D unresolved. V dropped 8 bases and J dropped 4 bases, with 12 bases sitting between them. The CDR3 runs 13 residues. The V gene's germline CDR1 is MNHEY and CDR2 SMNVEV (reference sequence). CDR3 bases: TGTGCCAGCCGGTGGCCCTGGGGAAACACCATATATTTT. This codes for CASRWPWGNTIYF.

A single count supports this clone. The chain combines TRBV7-2 with TRBJ2-6; D unresolved. CDR3 length: 15 amino acids. V was trimmed by 1 base and J by 4 bases, leaving 8 bases between them. CDR1 is SGHTA, CDR2 FQGNSA, per germline. The CDR3 coding sequence is TGTGCCAGCAGCTTAGGTGCTTCAGGGGCCAACGTCCTGACTTTC. Residues: CASSLGASGANVLTF.

This chain connects TRBV2 to TRBJ2-1, with D hard to call. Trimming stripped 5 bases from V and 0 bases from J, with 8 bases between. CDR1 and CDR2 from the germline V gene are SNHLY and FYNNEI. The CDR3 runs to 14 residues. CDR3 DNA sequence: TGTGCCAGCAGTTTGACCAGCTCCTACAATGAGCAGTTCTTC. Its translation: CASSLTSSYNEQFF. Full variable domain (rest looked up from reference TRBV2 and TRBJ2-1): EPEVTQTPSHQVTQMGQEVILRCVPISNHLYFYWYRQILGQKVEFLVSFYNNEISEKSEIFDDQFSVERPDGSNFTLKIRSTKLEDSAMYFCASSLTSSYNEQFFGPGTRLTVL.

The chain couples TRBV7-2 to TRBJ1-2; D is uncertain. This CDR3 has 14 residues. V lost 7 bases and J lost 7, with 19 bases in between. Looked up from germline, CDR1 is SGHTA and CDR2 is FQGNSA. The CDR3 loop is CASTTPDLSGGYTF. In DNA form, the CDR3 reads TGTGCCAGCACAACACCGGACCTATCCGGTGGCTACACCTTC.

This sequence joins TRBV5-1 and TRBJ2-7; 9 nucleotides match TRBD2. J was trimmed by 7 bases and V by 0 bases; bases with no gene match: 5. Germline values: CDR1 SGHRS, CDR2 YFSETQ. The length of the CDR3 is 14 residues. The CDR3 protein is CASSLAPLAGEQYF. The CDR3 DNA sequence: TGCGCCAGCAGCTTGGCCCCACTAGCGGGTGAGCAGTACTTC.

This chain joins TRBV7-2 and TRBJ2-3, with D unresolved. The CDR3 is 12 residues long. With 7 bases removed from V and 6 bases from J, the gap between germline ends came to 11 bases. The V gene's germline CDR1 is SGHTA and CDR2 FQGNSA. The CDR3 loop reads CASTPFADTQYF. CDR3 bases: TGTGCCAGCACCCCCTTTGCGGATACGCAGTATTTT.

The chain carries TRBV5-4 and TRBJ2-2, with 10 positions matching TRBD2. Germline trimming cut 2 bases from V and 5 bases from J; bases unmatched to any gene: 6. The CDR3 has 16 residues. Germline V gives CDR1 SGHNT, CDR2 YYREEE (reference sequence). CDR3 in DNA: TGTGCCAGCAGCTTCCTAGCGGGAGAGTCTACCGGGGAGCTGTTTTTT. Protein: CASSFLAGESTGELFF.

For the CDR3, the DNA is TGTGCCAGCAGCTTCGCGGGACCCGGCGTCTACGAGCAGTACTTC. Its translation: CASSFAGPGVYEQYF. The chain employs TRBV7-2 and TRBJ2-7, with D possibly TRBD2 on 6 matching bases. The V end lost 3 bases, the J end lost 3 bases, and 15 bases lay between the germline ends. This CDR3 has 15 residues. CDR1 is SGHTA and CDR2 is FQGNSA in the germline V gene. Filled out from reference TRBV7-2 and TRBJ2-7, the complete variable domain reads GAGVSQSPSNKVTEKGKDVELRCDPISGHTALYWYRQSLGQGLEFLIYFQGNSAPDKSGLPSDRFSAERTGGSVSTLTIQRTQQEDSAVYLCASSFAGPGVYEQYFGPGTRLTVT.

J is TRBJ2-5 and V is TRBV6-4, with D unclear. This CDR3 has 12 residues. Looked up from germline, CDR1 is MRHNA and CDR2 is SNTAGT. Trimming pared 3 bases from V and 7 bases from J, leaving 9 bases between. CDR3 coding DNA: TGTGCCAGCAGTGAATATCTAGGGACCCAGTACTTC. As protein: CASSEYLGTQYF.

The V and J genes are TRBV4-2 and TRBJ2-3; TRBD2 matches at 7 bases. Looked up from germline, CDR1 is LGHNA and CDR2 is YNFKEQ. V lost 0 bases to trimming and J lost 5 bases; unmatched junction nucleotides: 8. This CDR3 has 16 residues. CDR3 in DNA: TGTGCCAGCAGCCAAGAACCAGGGAGGGCCGGAGATACGCAGTATTTT. Amino acids: CASSQEPGRAGDTQYF.

This rearrangement joins TRBV15 to TRBJ1-1; the D is unclear. V shed 5 bases and J shed 11 bases, with 24 bases lying between them. Germline-derived CDR1 and CDR2 are LNHNV and YYDKDF (reference sequence). CDR3 length: 15 residues. The CDR3 is CATSFPATLIANAFF. The CDR3 DNA reads as TGTGCCACCAGCTTCCCCGCGACCCTTATCGCGAACGCTTTCTTT.

The chain uses TRBV10-2 and TRBJ2-2; 7 bases line up with TRBD2. Germline V gene sequence: CDR1 WSHSY, CDR2 SAAADI. This CDR3 spans 16 amino acids. V was pared by 8 bases and J by 3 bases, with 12 bases of the junction left unmatched. CDR3 protein: CASSPLTSKYTGELFF. The CDR3 DNA reads TGCGCCAGCTCACCCCTGACTAGCAAGTACACCGGGGAGCTGTTTTTT.

The chain employs TRBV7-7 and TRBJ2-5; D might be TRBD2 (7 bases). This CDR3 has 14 amino acids. V was clipped by 1 base and J by 4 bases, with 10 bases between them. The V gene's germline CDR1 is SSHAT and CDR2 FNYEAQ (reference sequence). CDR3 region: CASSLDGGLETQYF. The DNA for the CDR3 is TGTGCCAGCAGCTTAGACGGGGGGCTAGAGACCCAGTACTTC.

The chain employs TRBV2 and TRBJ1-1; TRBD1 matches at 9 bases. The CDR3 is 13 amino acids. Germline V gene lookup returns CDR1 SNHLY and CDR2 FYNNEI. Trimming at V came to 10 bases and at J to 2 bases, leaving 5 bases not matched to a gene. The CDR3 sequence: CANQQGANTEAFF. In DNA form, the CDR3 reads TGTGCCAACCAACAGGGGGCCAACACTGAAGCTTTCTTT.

This clone turned up a few times. This rearrangement joins TRBV18 to TRBJ1-1; tentatively, D is TRBD1 (5 bases). V shed 2 bases and J shed 4 bases, with 11 bases lying between them. The CDR3 loop spans 14 amino acids. Germline V CDR1 and CDR2: KGHSH, LQKENI. In nucleotides, the CDR3 is TGTGCCAGCTCACCAGGAGGGGCCGGCACTGAAGCTTTCTTT. The encoded protein is CASSPGGAGTEAFF.

The chain uses TRBV5-4 and TRBJ2-1; 10 bases map to TRBD1. V lost 4 bases to trimming and J lost 2 bases; unmatched junction nucleotides: 6. This CDR3 is built from 16 residues. Germline V gene lookup returns CDR1 SGHNT and CDR2 YYREEE (reference sequence). CDR3 in amino acids: CASSTGTGVTYNEQFF. The CDR3 DNA reads as TGTGCCAGCAGCACCGGGACAGGGGTAACCTACAATGAGCAGTTCTTC. Supplemented by reference TRBV5-4 and TRBJ2-1, the full variable domain reads ETGVTQSPTHLIKTRGQQVTLRCSSQSGHNTVSWYQQALGQGPQFIFQYYREEENGRGNFPPRFSGLQFPNYSSELNVNALELDDSALYLCASSTGTGVTYNEQFFGPGTRLTVL.

There are a few counts of this clone. Different DNA sequences within this sample yield the same CDR3. The V call is TRBV6-1, the J call TRBJ1-2; D unresolved. Trimming removed 5 bases from V and 4 bases from J, with 11 bases in between. The germline CDR1 and CDR2 sequences are MNHNS and SASEGT. This CDR3 comprises 13 residues. This chain's CDR3 is CASSMDGTYGYTF. DNA for the CDR3: TGTGCCAGCAGTATGGACGGAACCTATGGCTACACCTTC.

A remark on this clone: Other DNA sequences from this sample encode an identical CDR3 as well. This chain links TRBV28 with TRBJ1-5; 7 nucleotides agree with TRBD1. The ends lost 11 bases at V and 4 bases at J; junction bases unmatched: 8. Germline CDR1 reads MDHEN; CDR2 reads SYDVKM. This CDR3 has 13 residues. CDR3 residues: CASRQGGNQPQHF. For the CDR3, the DNA is TGTGCCTCGAGACAGGGCGGAAATCAGCCCCAGCATTTT.

The table lists this clone with a count of one. This chain connects TRBV6-1 to TRBJ2-4, with TRBD2 identical over 10 bases. Germline V gives CDR1 MNHNS, CDR2 SASEGT. The CDR3 is 15 amino acids. Trimming at V came to 6 bases and at J to 1 base, leaving 3 bases not matched to a gene. The CDR3 nucleotides read TGTGCCAGCAGGCTAGCGGGAGTGGCCAAAAACATTCAGTACTTC. Translated: CASRLAGVAKNIQYF.

The genes are TRBV4-3 and TRBJ1-2; 8 bases are a match to TRBD1. The CDR3 is 16 residues long. Germline lookup yields CDR1 LGHNA and CDR2 YSLEER. Unmatched junction bases numbered 9, after V lost 1 base and J lost 5 bases. Written as DNA, the CDR3 is TGCGCCAGCAGCCAAGGAGGGGCAGGGGGCGCTTATGGCTACACCTTC. This sequence encodes CASSQGGAGGAYGYTF.

The chain has TRBV5-1 and TRBJ2-7, with no clear D. Germline V gene lookup returns CDR1 SGHRS and CDR2 YFSETQ. This CDR3 has 13 amino acids. Between the trimmed V and J ends, which lost 1 base and 4 bases, there was a span of 9 bases. The CDR3 region has the DNA TGCGCCAGCAGCTTGTGGGTCGGATACGAGCAGTACTTC. Amino acid sequence: CASSLWVGYEQYF.

This clone appeared a few times. This chain joins TRBV5-4 and TRBJ2-2, with 9 bases lining up with TRBD2. The trim removed 4 bases at V and 1 base at J, leaving 8 bases unmatched. Germline assignment: CDR1 SGHNT and CDR2 YYREEE (reference sequence). CDR3 length: 17 amino acids. This CDR3 reads CASSPLAGGMNTGELFF. The CDR3 DNA is TGTGCCAGCAGCCCCCTGGCGGGAGGGATGAACACCGGGGAGCTGTTTTTT.

With respect to this clone: The sample contains more than one DNA sequence encoding this CDR3. The genes are TRBV28 and TRBJ1-2; 10 bases line up with TRBD1. The V gene's germline CDR1 is MDHEN and CDR2 SYDVKM. V lost 5 bases, J lost 8 bases, and 8 bases stayed unmatched. This CDR3 is built from 14 residues. The CDR3 DNA reads TGTGCCAGCAGTCACCGGGACAGGGGTCGAGGCTACACCTTC. Amino acids: CASSHRDRGRGYTF.

The table lists this clone with a few counts. The chain is built from TRBV18 and TRBJ2-7; the D is unclear. This CDR3 has 15 amino acids. The germline CDR1 and CDR2 sequences are KGHSH and LQKENI. Trimming took off 4 bases at V and 3 bases at J, with 16 bases between the two ends. The CDR3 loop is CASSRDLGRSYEQYF. The CDR3 DNA is TGTGCCAGCTCACGGGATCTCGGCAGAAGCTACGAGCAGTACTTC.

The chain joins TRBV6-1 to TRBJ1-2; 9 nucleotides match TRBD1. The CDR3 spans 14 residues. The J segment lost 2 bases and the V segment lost 6 bases, leaving 4 bases of the junction unmatched. The germline V gene has CDR1 MNHNS and CDR2 SASEGT. CDR3 sequence: CASRMDRGNYGYTF. CDR3 nucleotides: TGTGCCAGCAGAATGGACAGGGGAAACTATGGCTACACCTTC.

This clone was counted at least ten times. CDR3 nucleotide sequence: TGTGCCAGACTTTTTGACCCGGGACTAGCGGTCCAAGAGACCCAGTACTTC. It specifies CARLFDPGLAVQETQYF. This chain links TRBV11-2 with TRBJ2-5, with 11 bases identical to TRBD2. Germline V gene sequence: CDR1 SGHAT, CDR2 FQNNGV. The ends lost 9 bases at V and 1 base at J; junction bases unmatched: 13. The CDR3 spans 17 residues.

With regard to this clone: Compared with germline, one end of the junction differs, possibly owing to a read error. This chain joins TRBV9 and TRBJ1-1, with TRBD1 as a possible D gene (5 bases). CDR3 length: 13 amino acids. The germline gives CDR1 SGDLS, CDR2 YYNGEE. The CDR3 sequence: CASSVETEGPAYF. The CDR3 bases are TGTGCCAGCAGCGTAGAAACTGAGGGGCCTGCATATTTC. The complete variable domain, with remaining parts taken from reference TRBV9 and TRBJ1-1, reads DSGVTQTPKHLITATGQRVTLRCSPRSGDLSVYWYQQSLDQGLQFLIQYYNGEERAKGNILERFSAQQFPDLHSELNLSSLELGDSALYFCASSVETEGPAYFGQGTRLTVV.

The V call is TRBV6-5, the J call TRBJ1-2; D call uncertain. Germline CDR1 MNHEY, CDR2 SVGAGI. CDR3 size: 14 residues. V dropped 8 bases and J dropped 2 bases, with 15 bases sitting between them. The CDR3 DNA follows: TGTGCCAGCTCCAGAGACGGTATGAACTATGGCTACACCTTC. This translates into CASSRDGMNYGYTF.